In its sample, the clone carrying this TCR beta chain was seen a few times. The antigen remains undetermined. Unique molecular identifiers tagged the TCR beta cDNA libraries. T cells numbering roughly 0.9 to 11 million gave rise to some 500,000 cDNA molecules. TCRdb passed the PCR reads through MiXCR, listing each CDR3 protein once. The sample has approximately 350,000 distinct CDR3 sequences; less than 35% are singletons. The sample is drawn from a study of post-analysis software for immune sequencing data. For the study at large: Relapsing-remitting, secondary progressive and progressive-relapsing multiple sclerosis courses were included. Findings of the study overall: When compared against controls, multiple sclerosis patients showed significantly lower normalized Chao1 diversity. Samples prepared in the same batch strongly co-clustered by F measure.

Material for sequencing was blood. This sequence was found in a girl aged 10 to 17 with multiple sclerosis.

The CDR3 DNA reads as TGTGCCAGCAGCCAAGGGGGGTATCGCTCCTACGAGCAGTACTTC. Its protein is CASSQGGYRSYEQYF. The rearrangement uses TRBV27 and TRBJ2-7; either TRBD1 or TRBD2 may supply D (6 bases each). The CDR3 contains 15 residues. The germline V and J ends were trimmed by 6 bases and 0 bases, with 15 bases remaining between them. Germline CDR1 MNHEY, CDR2 SMNVEV (reference sequence).